Listed below are T cell receptor beta chains from one sample, sequenced in a study of CD4 and CD8 cells across lung adenocarcinoma regions. In TCRdb, the PCR reads were re-called with MiXCR into one record per CDR3 protein. The table lists some 11,000 distinct CDR3 sequences, less than 70% of them singletons. The sample was CD4+ T cells from the center of a lung tumor. These receptors all come from a male donor with lung adenocarcinoma. The CD4 and CD8 labels of this study may be unreliable. The CDR3 runs from the conserved cysteine through the conserved F or W. The D gene is left open where the match is weak. The listing skips clone size in some rows; elsewhere it reads once, few, many or a size class.

DNA: TGTGCCAGCAGTGAATCGACTAGCGGGCAAGAGACCCAGTACTTC
CDR3: CASSESTSGQETQYF
J: TRBJ2-5
D: TRBD2
size: -
V: TRBV25-1

DNA: TGCGCCAGCAGTGAGGTAGCGGGATACGACAATGAGCAGTTCTTC
CDR3: CASSEVAGYDNEQFF
J: TRBJ2-1
D: TRBD2
size: -
V: TRBV10-1

DNA: TGTGCCAGCAGTCCCAAGGACGGAAACACAGATACGCAGTATTTT
CDR3: CASSPKDGNTDTQYF
J: TRBJ2-3
D: -
size: -
V: TRBV6-1

DNA: TGTGCCAGCAGTTCTGAGGGCACCGGGGAGCTGTTTTTT
CDR3: CASSSEGTGELFF
J: TRBJ2-2
D: -
size: -
V: TRBV27

DNA: TGTGCCAGCAGTTACTCGAGGGGGGGGCGGTTCGGCGGGGAGCTGTTTTTT
CDR3: CASSYSRGGRFGGELFF
J: TRBJ2-2
D: -
size: medium-sized
V: TRBV6-5

DNA: TGTGCCAGCAGTCCGGGACAGGACACCGGGGAGCTGTTTTTT
CDR3: CASSPGQDTGELFF
J: TRBJ2-2
D: TRBD1
size: many
V: TRBV6-4

DNA: TGTGCCAGCCCTGAGGAGACCCAGTACTTC
CDR3: CASPEETQYF
J: TRBJ2-5
D: -
size: -
V: TRBV7-2

DNA: TGTGCCAGCAGCCTTCTGGGACAGGGTTCCGAGCAGTACTTC
CDR3: CASSLLGQGSEQYF
J: TRBJ2-7
D: TRBD1
size: -
V: TRBV3-1

DNA: TGTGCCAGCAGCCGACAGGCGTTCCAAGAGACCCAGTACTTC
CDR3: CASSRQAFQETQYF
J: TRBJ2-5
D: -
size: -
V: TRBV6-2/TRBV6-3

DNA: TGTGCCAGCAGCCCAGGACAGGGAAGAAACATTCAGTACTTC
CDR3: CASSPGQGRNIQYF
J: TRBJ2-4
D: TRBD1
size: -
V: TRBV5-5

DNA: TGCGCCAGCAGTGCCACAGATATCAATCAGCCCCAGCATTTT
CDR3: CASSATDINQPQHF
J: TRBJ1-5
D: -
size: many
V: TRBV10-2

DNA: TGTGCCAGCAGTCTGACAGGGGACACTGAAGCTTTCTTT
CDR3: CASSLTGDTEAFF
J: TRBJ1-1
D: TRBD1
size: -
V: TRBV6-1

DNA: TGTGCCAGCACCTCCGCGGGGGGAGCGGGGAGAACTGGCCAAGATACGCAGTATTTC
CDR3: CASTSAGGAGRTGQDTQYF
J: TRBJ2-3
D: TRBD2
size: -
V: TRBV6-1

DNA: TGTGGCGCGGGGGAGGGTGGCCGTGGGCAAGATACGCAGTACTTC
CDR3: CGAGEGGRGQDTQYF
J: TRBJ2-7
D: TRBD2
size: -
V: TRBV10-3

DNA: TGCGCCAGCAGCCAACAGGGAGGTGAGCAGTTCTTC
CDR3: CASSQQGGEQFF
J: TRBJ2-1
D: -
size: -
V: TRBV5-1

DNA: TGTGCCAGCGGGGGGCTCGTGTGTTGTCACACAGATACCCAGTATTTT
CDR3: CASGGLVCCHTDTQYF
J: TRBJ2-3
D: -
size: -
V: TRBV6-1

DNA: TGTGCGGGGAGGGGGGGACGGAGCCCAGAGACCCAGTATTTT
CDR3: CAGRGGRSPETQYF
J: TRBJ2-3
D: -
size: once
V: TRBV7-2

DNA: TGTGCCAGAAGCTTGGGGCGGGAGGGCCTTAATGAGACCCAGTACTTC
CDR3: CARSLGREGLNETQYF
J: TRBJ2-5
D: TRBD2
size: -
V: TRBV5-3

DNA: TGTGCCTGGAGTACCGGGACAGATATCTCCTACGAGCAGTACTTC
CDR3: CAWSTGTDISYEQYF
J: TRBJ2-7
D: TRBD1
size: -
V: TRBV30

DNA: TGTGCCAGCAGTTTATGGTTCCAGGCTACTAGCGGGAGGGCCGGCTACGAGCAGTACTTC
CDR3: CASSLWFQATSGRAGYEQYF
J: TRBJ2-7
D: TRBD2
size: few
V: TRBV27

DNA: TGTGCCAGCAGAGGCTTAGCGGGAGGGGAAGAGACCCAGTACTTC
CDR3: CASRGLAGGEETQYF
J: TRBJ2-5
D: TRBD2
size: -
V: TRBV27

DNA: TGTGCGAGCAGCGGGGGCGGCGGCCAAGAGACTCAGTACTTC
CDR3: CASSGGGGQETQYF
J: TRBJ2-4
D: TRBD2
size: -
V: TRBV7-2

DNA: TGTGCCGGACAACAGGCCGGGGGGGCAAAAAATACGCAGTATTTT
CDR3: CAGQQAGGAKNTQYF
J: TRBJ2-3
D: TRBD2
size: -
V: TRBV10-3

DNA: TGCGCCAGCAGCCAGGGGCTTCGTGCCAAAAGCACGCAGTATTTC
CDR3: CASSQGLRAKSTQYF
J: TRBJ2-4
D: -
size: -
V: TRBV4-1

DNA: TGTGCCAGCAGTGAGTTTAATGTTATGGAGACCCAGTACTTC
CDR3: CASSEFNVMETQYF
J: TRBJ2-5
D: -
size: few
V: TRBV2

DNA: TGTGCCAGCAGCCAATTAGGGAAGTACGAGCAGTACTTC
CDR3: CASSQLGKYEQYF
J: TRBJ2-7
D: -
size: once
V: TRBV7-8